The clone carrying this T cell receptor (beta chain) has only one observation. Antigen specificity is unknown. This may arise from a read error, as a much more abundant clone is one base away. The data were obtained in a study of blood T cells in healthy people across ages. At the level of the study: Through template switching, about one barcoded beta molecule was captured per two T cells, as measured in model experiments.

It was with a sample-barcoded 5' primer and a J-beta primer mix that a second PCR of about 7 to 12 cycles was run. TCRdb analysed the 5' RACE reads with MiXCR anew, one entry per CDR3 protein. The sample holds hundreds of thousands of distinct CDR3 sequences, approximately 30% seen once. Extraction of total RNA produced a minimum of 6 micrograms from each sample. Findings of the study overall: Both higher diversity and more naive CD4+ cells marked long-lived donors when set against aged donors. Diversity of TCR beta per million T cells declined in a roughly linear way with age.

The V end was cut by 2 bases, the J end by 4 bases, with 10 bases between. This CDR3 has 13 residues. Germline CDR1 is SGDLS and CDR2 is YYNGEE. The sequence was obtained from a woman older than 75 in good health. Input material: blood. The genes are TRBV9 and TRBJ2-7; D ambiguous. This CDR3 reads CASSVDDIYEQYF. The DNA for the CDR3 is TGTGCCAGCAGCGTGGATGATATATACGAGCAGTACTTC.